This T cell receptor (beta chain) is from a study of molecular identifiers for immune sequencing clone quantification. TCRdb passed the PCR reads through MiXCR, listing each CDR3 protein once. Seen here are under 600,000 distinct CDR3 sequences, about 26% observed once, and the top ten hold approximately 0.76%. V gave up 0 bases and J gave up 4 bases; unmatched junction bases: 12. Germline values: CDR1 ENHRY, CDR2 SYGVKD. There are 18 residues in the CDR3. This chain uses TRBV10-3 with TRBJ2-3; 8 positions agree with TRBD1. Sequenced sample: naive CD8+ T cells from blood, with Jurkat cell RNA spiked in. Subset noted: FACS-sorted CD8+CD4-CCR7+CD45RA+ naive T cells. This TCR came from a human donor in good health. Some libraries in this study had Jurkat cell RNA spiked in. CDR3 in amino acids: CAISESRETGDLADTQYF. The CDR3 DNA follows: TGTGCCATCAGTGAGTCGAGGGAGACAGGGGATCTCGCAGATACGCAGTATTTT.